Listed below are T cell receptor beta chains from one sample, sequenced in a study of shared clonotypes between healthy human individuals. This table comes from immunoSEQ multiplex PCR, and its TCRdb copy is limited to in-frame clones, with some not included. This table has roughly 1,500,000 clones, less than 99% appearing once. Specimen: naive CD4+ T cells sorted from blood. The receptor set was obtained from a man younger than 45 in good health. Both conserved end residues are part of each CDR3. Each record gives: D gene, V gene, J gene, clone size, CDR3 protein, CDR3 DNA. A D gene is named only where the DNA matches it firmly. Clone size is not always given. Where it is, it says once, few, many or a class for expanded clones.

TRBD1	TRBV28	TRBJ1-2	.	CASSLDGTAGYGYTF	TGTGCCAGCAGTCTTGATGGGACAGCTGGCTATGGCTACACCTTC
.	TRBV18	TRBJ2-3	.	CASSIGLSTDTQYF	TGTGCCAGCTCTATCGGACTGAGCACAGATACGCAGTATTTT
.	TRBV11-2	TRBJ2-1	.	CASSFFNADNEQFF	TGTGCCAGCAGCTTCTTTAACGCTGACAATGAGCAGTTCTTC
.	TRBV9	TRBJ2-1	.	CASSVGSSQTYNEQFF	TGTGCCAGCAGCGTAGGATCCAGCCAGACCTACAATGAGCAGTTCTTC
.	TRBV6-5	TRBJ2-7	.	CASAHAASTAYEQYF	TGTGCCAGCGCCCACGCGGCTAGCACGGCCTACGAGCAGTACTTC
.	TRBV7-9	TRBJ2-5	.	CASSPKNGQETQYF	TGTGCCAGCAGCCCGAAAAACGGACAAGAGACCCAGTACTTC
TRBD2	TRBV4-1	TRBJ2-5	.	CASSQQTGTSGSFETQYF	TGCGCCAGCAGCCAACAAACCGGGACTAGCGGGAGTTTTGAGACCCAGTACTTC
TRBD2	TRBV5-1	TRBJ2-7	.	CASSFPSGSTYEQYF	TGCGCCAGCAGCTTTCCTAGCGGGAGCACCTACGAGCAGTACTTC
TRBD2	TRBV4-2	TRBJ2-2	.	CASSQAGLAGGVPGELFF	TGTGCCAGCAGCCAAGCGGGACTAGCGGGAGGGGTTCCCGGGGAGCTGTTTTTT
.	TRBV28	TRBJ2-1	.	CASSLYVVGRTYNEQFF	TGTGCCAGCAGTTTATATGTCGTGGGGAGGACCTACAATGAGCAGTTCTTC
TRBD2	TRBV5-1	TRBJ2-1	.	CASSLARTSGSDEQFF	TGCGCCAGCAGCTTGGCCCGGACTAGCGGGAGTGATGAGCAGTTCTTC
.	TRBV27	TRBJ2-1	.	CASRSGMLKTNEQFF	TGTGCCAGCCGGTCAGGGATGCTTAAAACGAATGAGCAGTTCTTC
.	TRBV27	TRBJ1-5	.	CASSINPDSNQPQHF	TGTGCCAGCAGTATAAACCCCGACAGTAATCAGCCCCAGCATTTT
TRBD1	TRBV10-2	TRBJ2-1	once	CASSGLGQGTTSSYNEQFF	TGCGCCAGCAGCGGGCTTGGACAGGGGACCACAAGCTCCTACAATGAGCAGTTCTTC
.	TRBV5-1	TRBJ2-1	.	CASSLWPDMNEQFF	TGCGCCAGCAGCTTGTGGCCAGATATGAATGAGCAGTTCTTC
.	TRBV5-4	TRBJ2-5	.	CASSPKGYQETQYF	TGTGCCAGCAGCCCAAAAGGGTACCAAGAGACCCAGTACTTC
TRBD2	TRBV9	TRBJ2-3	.	CASSGGLAEATDTQYF	TGTGCCAGCAGCGGGGGACTAGCGGAGGCCACAGATACGCAGTATTTT
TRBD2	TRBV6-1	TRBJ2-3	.	CASSEGAGGSPDTQYF	TGTGCCAGCAGTGAGGGAGCGGGAGGGTCCCCAGATACGCAGTATTTT
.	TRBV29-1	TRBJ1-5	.	CSVGARDQPQHF	TGCAGCGTTGGGGCACGAGATCAGCCCCAGCATTTT
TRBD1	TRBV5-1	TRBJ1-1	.	CASSWVTGAMNTEAFF	TGCGCCAGCAGCTGGGTGACAGGGGCGATGAACACTGAAGCTTTCTTT
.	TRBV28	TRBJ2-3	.	CASSPIAARADTQYF	TGTGCCAGCAGTCCGATAGCGGCACGGGCAGATACGCAGTATTTT
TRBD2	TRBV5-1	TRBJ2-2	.	CASSPLGREGNGELFF	TGCGCCAGCAGCCCTCTGGGGCGGGAGGGCAACGGGGAGCTGTTTTTT